This T cell receptor beta chain comes out of a study of breast tumors, draining lymph nodes, adjacent tissues. Findings of the study overall: Compared with lymph nodes, tumors were less diverse; compared with nontumor tissue, more. Data only fit, rather than demonstrated, lymph node origin of most tumor T cells. Compared with basal-like, luminal-like tumors shared significantly more repertoire with nontumor tissue. The data were judged consistent with most tumor T cells coming from lymph node and expanding in tumor.

V gave up 0 bases and J gave up 4 bases, with 12 bases separating them. The CDR3 contains 15 residues. In germline, CDR1 is SEHNR, CDR2 FQNEAQ (reference sequence). As to this clonotype: Its cognate antigen is unknown.

Axillary draining lymph nodes of breast cancer patients supplied the node samples. TCRdb recomputed calls from the multiplex PCR reads with MiXCR, one row per CDR3 protein. The top ten clones hold about 4% of a sample with 150,000 to 200,000 distinct CDR3 sequences, about 30% of them seen once. The J gene is TRBJ1-1, the V gene TRBV7-9; maybe TRBD1 (5 bases). The TCR sequence derives from a female donor with breast cancer. Some clones in this sample may be carry-over from other donors' samples. The sequencing sample was made of axillary lymph node tissue. The chain's CDR3 is CASSLALGEGTEAFF. CDR3 DNA: TGTGCCAGCAGCTTAGCCTTGGGGGAGGGCACTGAAGCTTTCTTT.